A single sample gave rise to the 18 T cell receptor beta chains below, sequenced in a study of identical twins. TCRdb reanalysed the 5' RACE reads using MiXCR and keeps one entry per CDR3 protein. This repertoire shows around 370,000 distinct CDR3 sequences, roughly 9% found once; its top ten account for under 10%. The sequenced sample consisted of naive T cells sorted from blood. These receptors all stem from a woman aged 45 to 65 in good health.

This clonotype turned up a few times. This rearrangement joins TRBV5-1 to TRBJ2-7; D is unclear. V was cut by 4 bases and J by 4 bases, with 9 bases left in between. Germline lookup yields CDR1 SGHRS and CDR2 YFSETQ. The CDR3 length is 12 residues. CDR3 in DNA: TGCGCCAGCAGCGCGGACCTTTACGAGCAGTACTTC. Its translation: CASSADLYEQYF.

This clonotype was seen repeatedly, ten times or more. The chain's CDR3 is CATSGTSGGRALGANVLTF. CDR3 nucleotide sequence: TGTGCCACCAGTGGTACCTCTGGCGGGAGAGCTCTGGGGGCCAACGTCCTGACTTTC. This chain uses TRBV24-1 with TRBJ2-6; the match to TRBD2 covers 7 bases. In germline, CDR1 is KGHDR, CDR2 SFDVKD. Losses at the gene ends were 5 bases for V and 4 bases for J; bases not matched to a gene: 16. This CDR3 spans 19 amino acids.

This chain connects TRBV24-1 to TRBJ2-2; D is possibly TRBD2 (5 bases). The CDR3 is made up of 15 amino acids. The V gene lost 4 bases and the J gene lost 2 bases, with 10 bases spanning the gap. CDR1 is KGHDR, CDR2 SFDVKD, per germline. CDR3 DNA sequence: TGTGCCACCAGTGAGCCCGGGATAAACACCGGGGAGCTGTTTTTT. It is translated as CATSEPGINTGELFF.

The chain carries TRBV13 and TRBJ2-7, with TRBD2 matching over 8 bases. The CDR3 is 15 residues long. Germline trimming cut 5 bases from V and 4 bases from J; bases unmatched to any gene: 10. Looked up from germline, CDR1 is PRHDT and CDR2 is FYEKMQ (reference sequence). CDR3 residues: CASSAEAGVKYEQYF. The CDR3 nucleotides are TGTGCCAGCAGCGCCGAAGCGGGAGTTAAGTACGAGCAGTACTTC. The whole variable domain, filled in from reference TRBV13 and TRBJ2-7, reads AAGVIQSPRHLIKEKRETATLKCYPIPRHDTVYWYQQGPGQDPQFLISFYEKMQSDKGSIPDRFSAQQFSDYHSELNMSSLELGDSALYFCASSAEAGVKYEQYFGPGTRLTVT.

This clonotype was picked up many times. The V call is TRBV5-1, the J call TRBJ1-1; D is unclear. The CDR3 runs 13 residues. The V end was cut by 5 bases, the J end by 3 bases, with 11 bases between. Looked up from germline, CDR1 is SGHRS and CDR2 is YFSETQ. CDR3 region: CASREGMDTEAFF. The CDR3 DNA is TGCGCCAGCAGGGAGGGAATGGACACTGAAGCTTTCTTT. Variable domain in full (rest from reference TRBV5-1 and TRBJ1-1): KAGVTQTPRYLIKTRGQQVTLSCSPISGHRSVSWYQQTPGQGLQFLFEYFSETQRNKGNFPGRFSGRQFSNSRSEMNVSTLELGDSALYLCASREGMDTEAFFGQGTRLTVV.

This clonotype was seen only a few times. The chain uses TRBV6-5 and TRBJ2-7; 8 bases agree with TRBD2. CDR3 size: 15 residues. V trimming: 6 bases; J trimming: 0 bases; junction bases outside the gene matches: 7. CDR1 MNHEY and CDR2 SVGAGI come from the germline V gene. The DNA of the CDR3 is TGTGCCAGCAGCCCTACAGGGACTAGCTCCTACGAGCAGTACGTC. Residues: CASSPTGTSSYEQYV.

The V and J genes are TRBV27 and TRBJ1-1; TRBD1 agrees at 11 bases. Germline V gene lookup returns CDR1 MNHEY and CDR2 SMNVEV (reference sequence). The CDR3 sequence is 16 residues long. Trimming removed 8 bases from V and 0 bases from J; junction bases left unmatched: 8. The CDR3 DNA reads TGTGCCAGCCATGTAGGGACAGGGGGGATGAACACTGAAGCTTTCTTT. Its translation is CASHVGTGGMNTEAFF.

This chain links TRBV7-9 with TRBJ2-2, with 9 bases lining up with TRBD1. V dropped 1 base and J dropped 4; count of bases not matched to a gene: 4. Per the germline V gene, CDR1 is SEHNR and CDR2 is FQNEAQ (reference sequence). This CDR3 spans 16 amino acids. The CDR3 region has the DNA TGTGCCAGCAGCTTAGTTGGGACAGGGACCACCGGGGAGCTGTTTTTT. The encoded protein is CASSLVGTGTTGELFF.

The chain links TRBV19 to TRBJ2-1; 7 bases are shared with TRBD2. The V and J ends lost 1 base and 3 bases, in that order; junction bases with no gene match: 3. Germline loops: CDR1 LNHDA, CDR2 SQIVND (reference sequence). The CDR3 has 15 residues. This CDR3 is CASSIGLADYNEQFF. CDR3 nucleotide sequence: TGTGCCAGTAGTATAGGGCTAGCGGACTACAATGAGCAGTTCTTC.

This clonotype was observed a few times. This sequence joins TRBV24-1 and TRBJ2-3; the match to TRBD1 covers 9 bases. The CDR3 is 16 amino acids. Unmatched junction bases numbered 8, after V lost 4 bases and J lost 4 bases. Per the germline V gene, CDR1 is KGHDR and CDR2 is SFDVKD. The CDR3 DNA reads as TGTGCCACCAGTGAGTCCGGGACAGGGTCCGCAGATACGCAGTATTTT. Translation gives CATSESGTGSADTQYF.

The table lists this clonotype with many counts. This chain uses TRBV24-1 with TRBJ2-5; D is uncertain. Looked up from germline, CDR1 is KGHDR and CDR2 is SFDVKD. V gave up 0 bases and J gave up 5 bases, with 0 bases separating them. CDR3 length: 11 residues. For the CDR3, the DNA is TGTGCCACCAGTGATTTGGAGACCCAGTACTTC. It translates to CATSDLETQYF.

This clonotype was seen a handful of times. The gene calls are TRBV9 and TRBJ2-1, with D possibly matching TRBD1 (5 bases). This CDR3 contains 13 residues. Germline assignment: CDR1 SGDLS and CDR2 YYNGEE. Deletions cut 0 bases from V and 10 bases from J, with 11 bases between. The CDR3 loop is CASSVEGVDEQFF. The CDR3 DNA follows: TGTGCCAGCAGCGTAGAAGGGGTTGACGAGCAGTTCTTC.

This clonotype was seen repeatedly, ten times or more. This chain joins TRBV27 and TRBJ2-7, with D perhaps TRBD1 (6 bases). The CDR3 has 14 residues. From germline, CDR1 is MNHEY and CDR2 SMNVEV (reference sequence). V lost 6 bases and J 4 bases, leaving 16 bases between the germline ends. This chain's CDR3 is CASSWQGPPYEQYF. CDR3 in DNA: TGTGCCAGCAGCTGGCAGGGGCCTCCATACGAGCAGTACTTC.

This chain connects TRBV7-8 to TRBJ2-5; no clear D. The germline V and J ends were trimmed by 1 base and 2 bases, with 11 bases remaining between them. CDR1 and CDR2 from the germline V gene are SGHVS and FQNEAQ. The CDR3 is made up of 15 amino acids. CDR3 bases: TGTGCCAGCAGCTTAGGGCCCCGGAAACAAGAGACCCAGTACTTC. Translated: CASSLGPRKQETQYF.

This clonotype was seen only a few times. This chain uses TRBV20-1 with TRBJ2-5, with D hard to call. The CDR3 totals 15 residues. Deletions cut 0 bases from V and 1 base from J, with 12 bases between. From germline, CDR1 is DFQATT and CDR2 SNEGSKA (reference sequence). The CDR3 sequence is CSARDPLVGQETQYF. In DNA form, the CDR3 reads TGCAGTGCTAGAGACCCCCTCGTCGGCCAAGAGACCCAGTACTTC.

The chain combines TRBV11-2 with TRBJ2-4; 7 nucleotides agree with TRBD1. Germline assignment: CDR1 SGHAT and CDR2 FQNNGV. V lost 0 bases, J lost 7 bases, and 3 bases stayed unmatched. The CDR3 length is 14 residues. The CDR3 nucleotides read TGTGCCAGCAGCTTAGACGCGACAGGGAACATTCAGTACTTC. It specifies CASSLDATGNIQYF.

In its sample, this clonotype was seen a few times. The chain joins TRBV5-1 to TRBJ2-2; 9 nucleotides align to TRBD2. J gave up 1 base and V 0 bases, and 4 bases lay outside the gene matches. Germline loops: CDR1 SGHRS, CDR2 YFSETQ. The CDR3 sequence is 17 residues long. The CDR3 DNA sequence: TGCGCCAGCAGCTTGGTGCTAGCGGGAAGGAACACCGGGGAGCTGTTTTTT. This encodes CASSLVLAGRNTGELFF.

This clonotype has more than one count but fewer than ten. The chain is built from TRBV15 and TRBJ2-1, with 11 bases that match TRBD2. This CDR3 is 19 amino acids long. J was trimmed by 8 bases and V by 0 bases; bases with no gene match: 15. The germline CDR1 and CDR2 sequences are LNHNV and YYDKDF (reference sequence). For the CDR3, the DNA is TGTGCCACCAGCAGAGATGTTAATAGCGGGAGGGCCGGGTCCGATGAGCAGTTCTTC. This translates into CATSRDVNSGRAGSDEQFF.